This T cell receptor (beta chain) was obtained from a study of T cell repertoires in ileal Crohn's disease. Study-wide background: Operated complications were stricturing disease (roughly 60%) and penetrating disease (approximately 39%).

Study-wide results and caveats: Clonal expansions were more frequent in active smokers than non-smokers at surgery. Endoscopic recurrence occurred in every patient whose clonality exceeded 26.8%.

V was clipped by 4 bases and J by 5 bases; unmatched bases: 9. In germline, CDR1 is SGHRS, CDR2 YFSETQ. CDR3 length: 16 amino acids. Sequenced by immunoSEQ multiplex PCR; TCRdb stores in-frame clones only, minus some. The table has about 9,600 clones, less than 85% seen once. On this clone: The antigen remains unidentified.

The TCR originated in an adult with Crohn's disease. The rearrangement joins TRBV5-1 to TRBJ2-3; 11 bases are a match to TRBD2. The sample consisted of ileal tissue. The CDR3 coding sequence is TGCGCCAGCAGCCCCAGACTAGCGGGGCAAGGAGATACGCAGTATTTT. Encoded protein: CASSPRLAGQGDTQYF.